This T cell receptor (beta chain) was found in a study of OX40 agonist ivuxolimab in advanced cancers. Some clones are missing from TCRdb's copy, which holds only in-frame ones; the method was immunoSEQ multiplex PCR. The sample lists fewer than 80,000 clones, approximately 86% occurring once. V was clipped by 2 bases and J by 4 bases; unmatched bases: 12. The CDR3 length is 18 residues. Looked up from germline, CDR1 is SGHTA and CDR2 is FQGNSA. The receptor was isolated from an adult with an advanced solid tumor such as melanoma, head and neck, liver or kidney cancer. The chain joins TRBV7-2 to TRBJ1-5; 9 positions agree with TRBD1. The source material was CD4+ or CD8+ T cells sorted from blood, sampled in a trial of the OX40 agonist ivuxolimab. This CDR3 is CASSLRSGTGRLNQPQHF. The DNA for the CDR3 is TGTGCCAGCAGCTTAAGGAGTGGGACAGGGCGTCTGAATCAGCCCCAGCATTTT.